Listed here are 14 T cell receptor beta chains from one sample, sequenced in a study of response to subunit inactivated influenza vaccine. TCRdb reprocessed the RT-PCR reads with MiXCR, giving one entry per CDR3 protein. This table holds over 400,000 distinct CDR3 sequences, roughly 13% found once. Sequenced here: PBMCs from blood, sampled about 6 weeks after vaccination. These receptors were collected from a man aged 45 to 65 who received an inactivated influenza vaccine.

The chain links TRBV21-1 to TRBJ2-5; TRBD2 reflects the table's D call only, with no check against the DNA. TRBV21-1 is a recognized pseudogene. The CDR3 is 17 residues long. In DNA form, the CDR3 reads TGTGCCAGCAGCGCGCGACTAGCGGAGCTATCCCAAGAGACCCAGTACTTC. This gives the protein CASSARLAELSQETQYF.

This clonotype was seen only a few times. The CDR3 sequence: CASTPGGNEQYF. The CDR3 DNA reads TGTGCCAGCACACCCGGAGGTAACGAGCAGTACTTC. The chain has TRBV28 and TRBJ2-7, with D perhaps TRBD2 (5 bases). CDR1 is MDHEN and CDR2 is SYDVKM in the germline V gene. There are 12 residues in the CDR3. V was clipped by 7 bases and J by 5 bases, with 12 bases between them.

J is TRBJ2-5 and V is TRBV7-2; the D gene could be TRBD1 or TRBD2 (7 bases each). V was cut by 3 bases and J by 7 bases, with 21 bases left in between. This CDR3 spans 16 amino acids. The germline CDR1 and CDR2 sequences are SGHTA and FQGNSA. The CDR3 sequence is CASSLFRRGGQGTQYF. CDR3 nucleotides: TGTGCCAGCAGCTTGTTCCGCAGGGGGGGCCAGGGGACCCAGTACTTC.

The rearrangement joins TRBV27 to TRBJ1-1, with D tentatively TRBD1 (5 bases). The ends were cut back, 7 bases at V and 1 base at J, with 16 bases in the middle. The length of the CDR3 is 15 residues. Germline values: CDR1 MNHEY, CDR2 SMNVEV (reference sequence). CDR3 DNA: TGTGCCAGCACCCCGTGGGGGTCGGCGAACACTGAAGCTTTCTTT. It codes for CASTPWGSANTEAFF.

This clonotype was recorded at least ten times. The chain combines TRBV5-1 with TRBJ2-5; D call uncertain. The V gene lost 4 bases and the J gene lost 4 bases, with 17 bases spanning the gap. The length of the CDR3 is 15 residues. Germline-derived CDR1 and CDR2 are SGHRS and YFSETQ. CDR3 sequence (DNA): TGCGCCAGCAGCGGCCTGGACGCCGGTTCAGAGACCCAGTACTTC. Its protein is CASSGLDAGSETQYF.

This clonotype was seen many times. This sequence joins TRBV5-1 and TRBJ2-1; D is unresolved. V was trimmed by 0 bases and J by 2 bases, leaving 6 bases between them. This CDR3 spans 14 amino acids. Germline-derived CDR1 and CDR2 are SGHRS and YFSETQ. The CDR3 sequence: CASSLGETYNEQFF. The CDR3 DNA is TGCGCCAGCAGCTTGGGGGAAACCTACAATGAGCAGTTCTTC.

The chain employs TRBV6-2 or TRBV6-3 and TRBJ2-3, with D perhaps TRBD2 (6 bases). Germline assignment: CDR1 MNHEY and CDR2 SVGEGT. This CDR3 has 16 amino acids. The V and J ends lost 6 bases and 5 bases respectively, with 21 bases between them. CDR3 nucleotides: TGTGCCAGCAGCACCCTTCGACTAGAAGAGGGAGATACGCAGTATTTT. Protein: CASSTLRLEEGDTQYF.

Only a few counts were recorded for this clonotype. V usage is TRBV12-3 or TRBV12-4 and J usage is TRBJ1-2; D gene unclear. There are 14 residues in the CDR3. Trimming left V 5 bases short and J 6 bases short, with 16 bases between. The DNA of the CDR3 is TGTGCCAGCAGTCCCCGCCCCGGTCGGGATGGCTACACCTTC. This encodes CASSPRPGRDGYTF.

The chain couples TRBV7-3 to TRBJ2-4; 13 nucleotides match TRBD2. The CDR3 is made up of 17 amino acids. Unmatched junction bases numbered 7, after V lost 5 bases and J lost 3 bases. The germline V gene has CDR1 SGHTA and CDR2 FQGTGA. The CDR3: CASSPTGTSGDKNIQYF. The CDR3, as DNA: TGTGCCAGCAGCCCAACAGGGACTAGCGGGGACAAAAACATTCAGTACTTC.

The sample holds many counts of this clonotype. V gene TRBV12-3 or TRBV12-4 combines with J gene TRBJ2-7; D unresolved. The V gene lost 6 bases and the J gene lost 7 bases, with 10 bases spanning the gap. There are 11 residues in the CDR3. CDR3 sequence: CASSFLGEQYF. Written as DNA, the CDR3 is TGTGCCAGCAGCTTTTTAGGTGAGCAGTACTTC.

The chain combines TRBV7-2 with TRBJ2-3; D remains unclear. The CDR3 has 13 residues. V was shortened by 4 bases and J by 5 bases, with 10 bases between the two germline ends. Germline values: CDR1 SGHTA, CDR2 FQGNSA. As DNA, the CDR3 is TGTGCCAGCAGCTCCGTGGTGATAGATACGCAGTATTTT. This sequence encodes CASSSVVIDTQYF.

The gene calls are TRBV9 and TRBJ1-1, with 7 bases matching TRBD1. This CDR3 contains 13 residues. Germline lookup yields CDR1 SGDLS and CDR2 YYNGEE. With V trimmed by 3 bases and J by 6 bases, 5 bases remained unmatched. The CDR3 sequence: CASSGGTVAEAFF. The CDR3 DNA is TGTGCCAGCAGCGGAGGGACAGTCGCTGAAGCTTTCTTT.

The chain combines TRBV5-1 with TRBJ2-3, with D possibly being TRBD2 (7 bases). CDR3 length equals 16 residues. Germline V gene lookup returns CDR1 SGHRS and CDR2 YFSETQ. V was cut by 3 bases and J by 2 bases, with 16 bases left in between. This chain's CDR3 is CASSSLGAGVTDTQYF. CDR3 nucleotide sequence: TGCGCCAGCAGCTCCTTGGGGGCGGGGGTCACAGATACGCAGTATTTT.

The CDR3 is CASSLIAGLSSYEQYF. The CDR3 region has the DNA TGTGCCAGCAGCTTGATTGCGGGACTGAGCTCCTACGAGCAGTACTTC. This chain joins TRBV5-6 and TRBJ2-7, with D possibly matching TRBD2 (6 bases). Deletions cut 1 base from V and 0 bases from J, with 14 bases between. Germline V lookup: CDR1 SGHDT, CDR2 YYEEEE. The CDR3 covers 16 residues.